This record concerns one TCR beta chain sequence. The data were produced by immunoSEQ multiplex PCR, yet TCRdb's version contains in-frame clones alone and is incomplete. The sample includes about 150,000 clones, roughly nine tenths of them seen just once. This specimen comes from a study of control samples from healthy donors and cancer patients. The sequencing sample was made of blood. The receptor comes from a man aged 25-40 years in good health.

Written as DNA, the CDR3 is TGTGCCAGCAGCTTGTTCTCTGGGACAGCCGGCGAGACCCAGTACTTC. It encodes CASSLFSGTAGETQYF. The chain is built from TRBV5-6 and TRBJ2-5; 7 bases align to TRBD1. The trim removed 1 base at V and 5 bases at J, leaving 11 bases unmatched. The length of the CDR3 is 16 residues. Germline V gene sequence: CDR1 SGHDT, CDR2 YYEEEE.